Presented here are 19 T cell receptor beta chains from one specimen sequenced in a study of blood T cell repertoires in COVID-19. Data came from immunoSEQ multiplex PCR; TCRdb stores just in-frame clones and leaves some out. The table shows about 280,000 clones, with under 90% occurring only once. The sequencing input was peripheral blood. These receptors were obtained from a man in his fifties or sixties with acute or convalescent COVID-19.

The chain combines TRBV5-1 with TRBJ1-1, with D hard to call. CDR1 is SGHRS, CDR2 YFSETQ, per germline. The CDR3 contains 14 residues. Trimming stripped 0 bases from V and 2 bases from J, with 8 bases between. CDR3 DNA: TGCGCCAGCAGCTTGGATCCTTTCAACACTGAAGCTTTCTTT. Protein: CASSLDPFNTEAFF.

This rearrangement joins TRBV5-6 to TRBJ2-7; 9 bases align to TRBD2. The J segment lost 0 bases and the V segment lost 4 bases, leaving 5 bases of the junction unmatched. The germline V gene has CDR1 SGHDT and CDR2 YYEEEE. The CDR3 extends over 15 amino acids. The CDR3 DNA reads as TGTGCCAGCAGCCGTTGGCGGGGGGGCTCCTACGAGCAGTACTTC. Translating it yields CASSRWRGGSYEQYF.

The chain combines TRBV6-1 with TRBJ1-2; the D is unclear. Germline V gene lookup returns CDR1 MNHNS and CDR2 SASEGT. V was pared by 2 bases and J by 3 bases, with 13 bases between. The CDR3 loop spans 15 amino acids. The CDR3 bases are TGTGCCAGCAGTGAATATAGCATCCCCGACTATGGCTACACCTTC. Its translation: CASSEYSIPDYGYTF.

The rearrangement joins TRBV4-1 to TRBJ1-2; TRBD1 matches at 7 bases. Trimming at V came to 0 bases and at J to 5 bases, leaving 3 bases not matched to a gene. Germline V gene lookup returns CDR1 MGHRA and CDR2 YSYEKL. This CDR3 is built from 14 residues. CDR3 in amino acids: CASSQEARGYGYTF. In nucleotides, the CDR3 is TGCGCCAGCAGCCAAGAGGCCAGGGGGTATGGCTACACCTTC.

The chain carries TRBV4-2 and TRBJ1-2, with 10 bases fitting TRBD1. This CDR3 has 14 residues. Trimming removed 5 bases from V and 3 bases from J; junction bases left unmatched: 3. The V gene's germline CDR1 is LGHNA and CDR2 YNFKEQ. DNA of the CDR3: TGTGCCAGCAGCGCCGGGACAGGGGACTATGGCTACACCTTC. Encoded protein: CASSAGTGDYGYTF.

The chain couples TRBV5-4 to TRBJ1-4; 8 bases match TRBD1. Unmatched junction bases numbered 7, after V lost 4 bases and J lost 5 bases. CDR3 length: 15 amino acids. The germline V gene has CDR1 SGHNT and CDR2 YYREEE (reference sequence). This chain's CDR3 is CASSGSGGGNEKLFF. CDR3 bases: TGTGCCAGCAGCGGGTCAGGGGGCGGGAATGAAAAACTGTTTTTT.

The genes are TRBV10-1 and TRBJ2-2; 7 bases fit TRBD2. The CDR3 length is 16 residues. After removal of 3 bases from V and 5 bases from J, the junction contained 9 bases not matched to a gene. Germline CDR1 reads WNHNN; CDR2 reads SYGVQD (reference sequence). In DNA form, the CDR3 reads TGCGCCAGCAGTGACCCGGGAGGAAGGGGTACCGGGGAGCTGTTTTTT. Residues: CASSDPGGRGTGELFF.

V and J are TRBV30 and TRBJ1-6; perhaps TRBD1 as D (5 bases). V lost 0 bases to trimming and J lost 7 bases, with 10 bases between them. Germline CDR1 reads GTSNPN; CDR2 reads SVGIG (reference sequence). The CDR3 sequence is 14 residues long. The CDR3 here is CAWSVAGHNSPLHF. CDR3 coding DNA: TGTGCCTGGAGTGTAGCCGGACACAATTCACCCCTCCACTTT.

J is TRBJ1-6 and V is TRBV7-9, with TRBD1 matching 7 bases. Trimming took 10 bases from V and 7 from J; bases not matched to a gene: 7. Looked up from germline, CDR1 is SEHNR and CDR2 is FQNEAQ (reference sequence). There are 13 residues in the CDR3. The CDR3: CATGDSLNSPLHF. The CDR3 region has the DNA TGTGCCACCGGGGACAGCCTCAATTCACCCCTCCACTTT.

The V and J genes are TRBV5-1 and TRBJ2-7; no firm D call. Germline values: CDR1 SGHRS, CDR2 YFSETQ. V gave up 1 base and J gave up 3 bases, with 8 bases separating them. The length of the CDR3 is 13 residues. CDR3 in amino acids: CASSLTTHYEQYF. CDR3 DNA sequence: TGCGCCAGCAGCTTGACCACTCACTACGAGCAGTACTTC.

The V gene is TRBV19, the J gene TRBJ1-5; D might be TRBD1 (5 bases). There are 17 residues in the CDR3. Trimming took off 2 bases at V and 7 bases at J, with 21 bases between the two ends. Germline-derived CDR1 and CDR2 are LNHDA and SQIVND (reference sequence). The CDR3 DNA is TGTGCCAGTAGTATAAATCCAACCTGGGGCCCAAAACAGCCCCAGCATTTT. Amino acid sequence: CASSINPTWGPKQPQHF.

The gene calls are TRBV30 and TRBJ2-5; 7 nucleotides agree with TRBD1. CDR1 GTSNPN and CDR2 SVGIG come from the germline V gene (reference sequence). The junction had 5 bases not matched to a gene; V was cut back by 4 bases and J by 0 bases. The CDR3 is made up of 14 amino acids. CDR3 sequence (DNA): TGTGCCTGGATTTTCAGGGGGTACCAAGAGACCCAGTACTTC. Its protein is CAWIFRGYQETQYF.

This clone has a handful of counts. The chain is built from TRBV4-1 and TRBJ2-1, with 12 nucleotides matching TRBD2. CDR1 is MGHRA, CDR2 YSYEKL, per germline. This CDR3 contains 15 residues. With 0 bases clipped from V and 13 bases from J, the junction kept 7 bases outside the gene matches. The chain's CDR3 is CASSQEASGGAFQFF. The CDR3 DNA sequence: TGCGCCAGCAGCCAAGAGGCTAGCGGGGGGGCTTTTCAGTTCTTC.

The chain has TRBV2 and TRBJ1-1; D unresolved. Germline V lookup: CDR1 SNHLY, CDR2 FYNNEI. Trimming removed 1 base at V and 7 bases at J, with 19 bases between. CDR3 length: 16 residues. The DNA for the CDR3 is TGTGCCAGCAGTGAAGTGGTGTCTTTTGGGCTGGGTGAAGCTTTCTTT. Its translation is CASSEVVSFGLGEAFF.

This sequence joins TRBV29-1 and TRBJ2-5, with TRBD2 matching 9 bases. Trimming removed 6 bases from V and 4 bases from J; junction bases left unmatched: 9. The germline V gene encodes CDR1 SQVTM and CDR2 ANQGSEA. This CDR3 has 14 residues. CDR3 loop: CSVRRGGGGETQYF. In nucleotides, the CDR3 is TGCAGCGTCCGGCGGGGGGGCGGAGGAGAGACCCAGTACTTC.

V is TRBV27 and J is TRBJ1-5, with D possibly TRBD1 on 5 matching bases. The CDR3 is 15 residues long. Germline values: CDR1 MNHEY, CDR2 SMNVEV (reference sequence). V lost 2 bases, J lost 0 bases, and 8 bases lay in between. The CDR3 region has the DNA TGTGCCAGCAGTTTAAGGGGAAATAGCAATCAGCCCCAGCATTTT. Protein sequence: CASSLRGNSNQPQHF.

The chain couples TRBV29-1 to TRBJ1-2; D is unresolved. The V and J ends lost 0 bases and 6 bases respectively, with 8 bases between them. This CDR3 contains 12 residues. The germline CDR1 and CDR2 sequences are SQVTM and ANQGSEA. The CDR3 loop is CSVEDRTNGYTF. CDR3 in DNA: TGCAGCGTTGAAGACCGCACAAATGGCTACACCTTC.

The gene calls are TRBV30 and TRBJ1-1, with TRBD1 as a possible D gene (6 bases). From germline, CDR1 is GTSNPN and CDR2 SVGIG (reference sequence). V was clipped by 0 bases and J by 13 bases, with 18 bases between them. The CDR3 covers 13 residues. The CDR3 DNA reads as TGTGCCTGGAGTGTTGGGGCAGGGGACCGATGTTTCTTT. Translation gives CAWSVGAGDRCFF.

The chain couples TRBV11-1 to TRBJ1-2; D is undetermined. Trimming took off 5 bases at V and 4 bases at J, with 17 bases between the two ends. This CDR3 spans 15 amino acids. Germline values: CDR1 SGHAT, CDR2 FQDESV (reference sequence). CDR3 bases: TGTGCCAGCAGCCTATCGCTGGGAGGCAGCTATGGCTACACCTTC. As protein: CASSLSLGGSYGYTF.